The 11 T cell receptor beta chains below come from one sample, sequenced in a study of blood T cell repertoires in COVID-19. Clones were sequenced by immunoSEQ multiplex PCR, and TCRdb holds only the in-frame ones, with some missing. Altogether roughly 310,000 clones are present, approximately 91% being singletons, with the ten largest covering around a tenth. The sample comprised PBMCs or T cells enriched from blood (not recorded which). These receptors originate from a woman aged 40 to 50 who had recovered from COVID-19.

The rearrangement uses TRBV6-1 and TRBJ2-7, with TRBD1 identical over 7 bases. Trimming at V came to 0 bases and at J to 6 bases, leaving 5 bases not matched to a gene. There are 14 residues in the CDR3. Germline loops: CDR1 MNHNS, CDR2 SASEGT. CDR3 nucleotides: TGTGCCAGCAGTGAAGCGACCGCAGGGGGCGAGCAGTACTTC. Protein: CASSEATAGGEQYF.

This clone was observed a single time. The chain recombines TRBV28 with TRBJ1-2, with a weak D call TRBD1 (6 bases). The CDR3 spans 16 residues. Trimming shortened V by 2 bases and J by 1 base, and 14 bases separated the two germline ends. From germline, CDR1 is MDHEN and CDR2 SYDVKM. The CDR3 sequence is CASSLTGLEGNYGYTF. CDR3 bases: TGTGCCAGCAGTTTAACAGGGCTCGAAGGTAACTATGGCTACACCTTC.

The gene calls are TRBV21-1 and TRBJ1-2. TRBV21-1 is shown as a pseudogene. This CDR3 contains 9 residues. The CDR3 reads CASSNSYTF. CDR3 sequence (DNA): TGTGCCAGCAGCAATAGTTACACCTTC.

This clone was found a few times. The gene calls are TRBV23-1 and TRBJ1-1; 7 nucleotides agree with TRBD1. TRBV23-1 belongs to the ORF category, with a function that is uncertain. The CDR3 consists of 15 residues. J lost 3 bases, V lost 3 bases, and 7 bases had no gene match. The DNA for the CDR3 is TGCGCCAGCAGTCAGGGGTTTACAGGGGACACTGAAGCTTTCTTT. Residues: CASSQGFTGDTEAFF.

The rearrangement joins TRBV5-1 to TRBJ2-7; 10 nucleotides agree with TRBD1. CDR3 length equals 16 residues. The ends lost 3 bases at V and 6 bases at J; junction bases unmatched: 12. CDR1 is SGHRS and CDR2 is YFSETQ in the germline V gene. The CDR3: CASSWGNSGQGTEQYF. CDR3 bases: TGCGCCAGCAGCTGGGGGAACTCGGGACAGGGGACCGAGCAGTACTTC.

The chain has TRBV28 and TRBJ1-5; TRBD1 agrees at 9 bases. Trimming cost V 7 bases and J 7 bases; bases outside gene matches: 5. Germline-derived CDR1 and CDR2 are MDHEN and SYDVKM. The CDR3 is 13 amino acids. Written as DNA, the CDR3 is TGTGCCAGCAACACAGGGGGCGGGCAGCCCCAGCATTTT. The encoded protein is CASNTGGGQPQHF.

This chain connects TRBV7-9 to TRBJ2-7, with TRBD2 matching 10 bases. This CDR3 has 19 residues. Germline CDR1 and CDR2: SEHNR and FQNEAQ (reference sequence). The V and J ends lost 5 bases and 2 bases, in that order; junction bases with no gene match: 18. The CDR3 region has the DNA TGTGCCAGCAGCCCGGGTCTGCCTAGCGGGAGAATTGCGGCCTACGAGCAGTACTTC. Its protein is CASSPGLPSGRIAAYEQYF.

This chain connects TRBV29-1 to TRBJ2-7, with 10 bases matching TRBD1. V trimming: 7 bases; J trimming: 0 bases; junction bases outside the gene matches: 6. CDR3 length: 14 residues. Germline V lookup: CDR1 SQVTM, CDR2 ANQGSEA. The CDR3, as DNA: TGCAGCGCAACCCGGGACAGGGGCTCCTACGAGCAGTACTTC. Protein product: CSATRDRGSYEQYF.

This chain joins TRBV10-3 and TRBJ2-1; 10 bases fit TRBD2. The CDR3 loop spans 16 amino acids. Germline V gives CDR1 ENHRY, CDR2 SYGVKD. V gave up 10 bases and J gave up 0 bases; unmatched junction bases: 9. The DNA of the CDR3 is TGTGCCACCAGGGGAAGCGGGGGGGTCTCCTACAATGAGCAGTTCTTC. Translating it yields CATRGSGGVSYNEQFF.

V and J are TRBV7-3 and TRBJ2-2; D gene unclear. Between the trimmed V and J ends, which lost 4 bases and 6 bases, there was a span of 12 bases. The CDR3 length is 14 residues. CDR1 SGHTA and CDR2 FQGTGA come from the germline V gene. The CDR3 here is CASSSTLGPGELFF. The CDR3 coding sequence is TGTGCCAGCAGCTCCACCCTAGGCCCCGGGGAGCTGTTTTTT.

V gene TRBV3-1 (or the pseudogene TRBV3-2) combines with J gene TRBJ2-7, with 8 positions matching TRBD2. The germline gives CDR1 LGHDT, CDR2 YNNKEL (reference sequence). V was pared by 6 bases and J by 6 bases, with 1 base of the junction left unmatched. There are 11 residues in the CDR3. The CDR3 coding sequence is TGTGCCAGCAGTCGGGGGGGCGAGCAGTACTTC. Translation gives CASSRGGEQYF.